One sample yielded the 25 T cell receptor beta chains listed below, sequenced in a study of blood T cell repertoires in COVID-19. Produced via immunoSEQ multiplex PCR; TCRdb's table is partial and in-frame only. Of 95,000 to 150,000 clones listed, 70% to 85% are singletons. Sequencing was performed on peripheral blood. These receptors originate from a woman in her 70s with acute or convalescent COVID-19.

The chain recombines TRBV19 with TRBJ1-1; 8 nucleotides align to TRBD1. Trimming took 4 bases from V and 1 from J; bases not matched to a gene: 8. Germline V CDR1 and CDR2: LNHDA, SQIVND (reference sequence). This CDR3 spans 16 amino acids. CDR3 sequence: CASSTPDRAGNTEAFF. The CDR3 DNA reads as TGTGCCAGTAGTACCCCGGACAGGGCTGGGAACACTGAAGCTTTCTTT.

This chain connects TRBV9 to TRBJ1-2; D call uncertain. Trimming left V 0 bases short and J 5 bases short, with 14 bases between. The CDR3 length is 15 residues. Germline V gene data show CDR1 as SGDLS and CDR2 as YYNGEE. CDR3 residues: CASSVEVRPLYGYTF. CDR3 in DNA: TGTGCCAGCAGCGTAGAGGTCAGGCCGCTGTATGGCTACACCTTC.

The chain is built from TRBV20-1 and TRBJ2-3; tentatively, D is TRBD2 (6 bases). The germline V gene encodes CDR1 DFQATT and CDR2 SNEGSKA (reference sequence). CDR3 length: 13 amino acids. Between the trimmed V and J ends, which lost 3 bases and 4 bases, there was a span of 11 bases. CDR3 protein: CSASLASADTQYF. DNA of the CDR3: TGCAGTGCTAGTCTAGCGTCGGCAGATACGCAGTATTTT.

The rearrangement joins TRBV18 to TRBJ1-1, with D possibly matching TRBD1 (5 bases). With 3 bases removed from V and 4 bases from J, the gap between germline ends came to 15 bases. The CDR3 is made up of 15 amino acids. The germline V gene has CDR1 KGHSH and CDR2 LQKENI. The DNA for the CDR3 is TGTGCCAGCTCACCTTCCAGGGTGCTGGGCACTGAAGCTTTCTTT. It specifies CASSPSRVLGTEAFF.

This chain links TRBV7-6 with TRBJ1-1; 7 positions match TRBD1. In germline, CDR1 is SGHVS, CDR2 FNYEAQ. The CDR3 consists of 14 residues. The trim removed 4 bases at V and 5 bases at J, leaving 7 bases unmatched. The DNA of the CDR3 is TGTGCCAGCAGCTCGAGACAGGGTGGGACTGAAGCTTTCTTT. Protein product: CASSSRQGGTEAFF.

The rearrangement links TRBV18 to TRBJ1-5; no clear D gene. CDR1 is KGHSH, CDR2 LQKENI, per germline. The CDR3 is 12 residues long. Deletions cut 3 bases from V and 4 bases from J, with 4 bases between. This CDR3 is CASSPENQPQHF. CDR3 nucleotides: TGTGCCAGCTCACCGGAGAATCAGCCCCAGCATTTT.

J is TRBJ2-5 and V is TRBV6-6; D unclear. Looked up from germline, CDR1 is MNHNY and CDR2 is SVGAGI (reference sequence). The CDR3 loop spans 12 amino acids. Trimming stripped 4 bases from V and 2 bases from J, with 5 bases between. DNA for the CDR3: TGTGCCAGCAGTTCAGCGCAAGAGACCCAGTACTTC. Residues: CASSSAQETQYF.

The rearrangement uses TRBV20-1 and TRBJ1-2, with D maybe TRBD1 (5 bases). Trimming took 3 bases from V and 0 from J, leaving 11 bases between them. The CDR3 is 14 residues long. Germline V gene data show CDR1 as DFQATT and CDR2 as SNEGSKA (reference sequence). CDR3 nucleotides: TGCAGTGCTAGTTTAGGCAGGGCTAACTATGGCTACACCTTC. Amino acid sequence: CSASLGRANYGYTF.

In this sample, this clone turned up once. The gene calls are TRBV9 and TRBJ2-7; 7 bases are shared with TRBD2. The germline gives CDR1 SGDLS, CDR2 YYNGEE. This CDR3 contains 14 residues. Trimming at V came to 4 bases and at J to 2 bases, leaving 6 bases not matched to a gene. DNA for the CDR3: TGTGCCAGCAGCTCGCGGGACTACACCTACGAGCAGTACTTC. Its translation: CASSSRDYTYEQYF.

The chain employs TRBV5-5 and TRBJ2-1; TRBD1 is a possible D gene (6 bases). Trimming removed 5 bases from V and 0 bases from J, with 18 bases in between. There are 17 residues in the CDR3. In germline, CDR1 is SGHKS, CDR2 YYEKEE (reference sequence). The CDR3 DNA reads as TGTGCCAGCAGTCCGCATCCCAGGGGAAACTCCTACAATGAGCAGTTCTTC. Translation gives CASSPHPRGNSYNEQFF.

Points on this clone: This sample includes further DNA sequences coding for the same CDR3. The chain carries TRBV7-2 and TRBJ1-1; D gene uncertain. Germline-derived CDR1 and CDR2 are SGHTA and FQGNSA. The CDR3 consists of 12 residues. The V gene lost 6 bases and the J gene lost 3 bases, with 8 bases spanning the gap. CDR3 in amino acids: CASSQDYTEAFF. CDR3 sequence (DNA): TGTGCCAGCAGTCAGGATTACACTGAAGCTTTCTTT.

The chain uses TRBV6-4 and TRBJ2-3, with 7 positions matching TRBD1. V was pared by 4 bases and J by 6 bases, with 13 bases of the junction left unmatched. Per germline, CDR1 MRHNA and CDR2 SNTAGT. The CDR3 spans 16 residues. In DNA form, the CDR3 reads TGTGCCAGCAGTGGGCCGACAGGGTGGTTCCCGGATACGCAGTATTTT. Protein product: CASSGPTGWFPDTQYF.

This clone was seen only a few times. The genes are TRBV7-9 and TRBJ1-1; possibly TRBD1 for D (6 bases). V was cut by 2 bases and J by 7 bases, with 11 bases left in between. The CDR3 length is 13 residues. The germline V gene encodes CDR1 SEHNR and CDR2 FQNEAQ (reference sequence). CDR3 protein: CASSLRRGGEAFF. The CDR3 DNA sequence: TGTGCCAGCAGCTTAAGAAGGGGGGGTGAAGCTTTCTTT.

This clone has a handful of counts. The chain couples TRBV12-3 or TRBV12-4 to TRBJ1-2; D remains ambiguous. V lost 3 bases to trimming and J lost 2 bases, with 7 bases between them. The length of the CDR3 is 13 residues. CDR3 nucleotides: TGTGCCAGCAGTTTGGAGATGAACTATGGCTACACCTTC. It yields the protein CASSLEMNYGYTF.

The V call is TRBV6-2 or TRBV6-3, the J call TRBJ2-7, with a possible D match to TRBD1 (6 bases). The CDR3 loop spans 15 amino acids. The germline gives CDR1 MNHEY, CDR2 SVGEGT. Trimming pared 4 bases from V and 4 bases from J, leaving 17 bases between. Written as DNA, the CDR3 is TGTGCCAGCAGTTCCAATCCCGGGACATTTTACGAGCAGTACTTC. Its translation is CASSSNPGTFYEQYF.

In this sample, this clone turned up once. The gene calls are TRBV12-3 or TRBV12-4 and TRBJ2-1; TRBD1 agrees at 8 bases. Trimming removed 2 bases from V and 14 bases from J; junction bases left unmatched: 8. The CDR3 covers 13 residues. CDR3 sequence (DNA): TGTGCCAGCAGTTTACAGGGGGCCGGCGGGGAGTTCTTC. Residues: CASSLQGAGGEFF.

In its sample, this clone was seen once. The chain carries TRBV7-9 and TRBJ1-2; 10 bases agree with TRBD1. CDR1 and CDR2 from the germline V gene are SEHNR and FQNEAQ (reference sequence). The CDR3 extends over 12 amino acids. The junction had 2 bases not matched to a gene; V was cut back by 3 bases and J by 10 bases. CDR3 region: CASSFGQGDYTF. As DNA, the CDR3 is TGTGCCAGCAGCTTCGGACAGGGGGACTACACCTTC.

The chain couples TRBV3-1 (or the pseudogene TRBV3-2) to TRBJ1-2; D is uncertain. CDR1 and CDR2 (germline): LGHDT, YNNKEL (reference sequence). Trimming left V 4 bases short and J 3 bases short, with 12 bases between. This CDR3 is 14 amino acids long. The CDR3 region has the DNA TGTGCCAGCAGCCCCCGGCGGGTGGACTATGGCTACACCTTC. It is translated as CASSPRRVDYGYTF.

This chain links TRBV6-5 with TRBJ1-1; D is uncertain. Germline V gene lookup returns CDR1 MNHEY and CDR2 SVGAGI. Trimming took 0 bases from V and 0 from J, leaving 8 bases between them. This CDR3 is built from 15 residues. The CDR3 DNA reads TGTGCCAGCAGTTACTCCCCAGGCTTGAACACTGAAGCTTTCTTT. Its translation is CASSYSPGLNTEAFF.

This sequence joins TRBV19 and TRBJ2-2, with D maybe TRBD2 (6 bases). The germline V gene encodes CDR1 LNHDA and CDR2 SQIVND (reference sequence). CDR3 size: 14 residues. Trimming removed 5 bases from V and 6 bases from J, with 13 bases in between. The CDR3: CASSRDSFPGELFF. The DNA for the CDR3 is TGTGCCAGTAGTCGGGACTCATTCCCCGGGGAGCTGTTTTTT.

Remarks on this clone: Other DNA sequences in this sample translate to the same CDR3. The chain employs TRBV11-3 and TRBJ2-7; 12 bases are shared with TRBD2. Germline CDR1 reads SGHNT; CDR2 reads YENEEA. The V segment lost 5 bases and the J segment 4 bases; nucleotides outside the gene matches: 3. The CDR3 spans 14 residues. This CDR3 is CASSRTSGEYEQYF. CDR3 DNA: TGTGCCAGCAGCCGGACTAGCGGGGAGTACGAGCAGTACTTC. Combining the CDR3 with reference TRBV11-3 and TRBJ2-7 gives the whole variable domain EAGVVQSPRYKIIEKKQPVAFWCNPISGHNTLYWYLQNLGQGPELLIRYENEEAVDDSQLPKDRFSAERLKGVDSTLKIQPAELGDSAVYLCASSRTSGEYEQYFGPGTRLTVT.

The gene calls are TRBV6-6 and TRBJ1-5; TRBD1 matches 9 bases. In germline, CDR1 is MNHNY, CDR2 SVGAGI (reference sequence). CDR3 length equals 14 residues. J was trimmed by 4 bases and V by 6 bases; bases with no gene match: 4. The CDR3 region has the DNA TGTGCCAGCAGGGCCGGGACAGGGAATCAGCCCCAGCATTTT. Amino acid sequence: CASRAGTGNQPQHF.

The gene calls are TRBV5-1 and TRBJ1-2; 12 nucleotides agree with TRBD1. From germline, CDR1 is SGHRS and CDR2 YFSETQ. The CDR3 totals 16 residues. V shed 7 bases, J shed 2 bases, and the junction held 9 bases outside the gene matches. CDR3 sequence: CASVPGQGASNYGYTF. CDR3 nucleotide sequence: TGCGCCAGCGTTCCGGGACAGGGGGCCTCGAACTATGGCTACACCTTC.

This chain uses TRBV13 with TRBJ2-7, with 7 bases matching TRBD2. The V and J ends lost 5 bases and 1 base, in that order; junction bases with no gene match: 8. The CDR3 covers 15 residues. From germline, CDR1 is PRHDT and CDR2 FYEKMQ (reference sequence). The CDR3 region has the DNA TGTGCCAGCAGCACAACCGGGGGGTCTTCCTACGAGCAGTACTTC. This translates into CASSTTGGSSYEQYF.

Only a few counts were recorded for this clone. The V and J genes are TRBV10-3 and TRBJ1-6; possible D gene TRBD1, 6 bases. The CDR3 sequence is 13 residues long. Looked up from germline, CDR1 is ENHRY and CDR2 is SYGVKD. V lost 7 bases, J lost 6 bases, and 10 bases lay in between. CDR3 protein: CAITEQGNSPLHF. In DNA form, the CDR3 reads TGTGCCATCACCGAACAGGGTAATTCACCCCTCCACTTT.